A single sample is the source of the 25 T cell receptor beta chains below, sequenced in a study of blood T cell repertoires in COVID-19. TCRdb's copy holds only in-frame clones and misses some; the assay was immunoSEQ multiplex PCR. There are hundreds of thousands of clones in the sample; 70% to 90% occur only once, and over 0.95% lies in the top ten. Sequences were obtained from peripheral blood. These receptors all come from a man aged 35-49 years with acute or convalescent COVID-19.

For this clone: At one boundary the junction diverges from the germline segment, which might be a read error. The chain joins TRBV6-2 or TRBV6-3 to TRBJ2-1, with D perhaps TRBD1 (6 bases). The CDR3 length is 12 residues. CDR1 and CDR2 (germline): MNHEY, SVGEGT. The CDR3 nucleotides are TGTGCCAGCAGTAGGGGGTCAGGTGAGGAGTTCTTC. Its translation: CASSRGSGEEFF.

The chain couples TRBV5-6 to TRBJ2-2; 11 bases match TRBD2. This CDR3 has 16 amino acids. Trimming at V came to 0 bases and at J to 7 bases, leaving 5 bases not matched to a gene. Germline lookup yields CDR1 SGHDT and CDR2 YYEEEE. The CDR3 bases are TGTGCCAGCAGCTTGGCGCTAGCGGGGGGCCACGGGGAGCTGTTTTTT. It codes for CASSLALAGGHGELFF.

J is TRBJ1-1 and V is TRBV27, with 8 bases aligning to TRBD1. CDR1 and CDR2 (germline): MNHEY, SMNVEV (reference sequence). CDR3 length: 16 amino acids. With 3 bases clipped from V and 0 bases from J, the junction kept 6 bases outside the gene matches. The CDR3 DNA is TGTGCCAGCAGTTTTCAGGGGGCCAGGGTGAACACTGAAGCTTTCTTT. This encodes CASSFQGARVNTEAFF.

This clone has only one observation. The gene calls are TRBV19 and TRBJ2-5, with 8 nucleotides matching TRBD1. This CDR3 contains 14 residues. The germline CDR1 and CDR2 sequences are LNHDA and SQIVND (reference sequence). V gave up 7 bases and J gave up 5 bases; unmatched junction bases: 9. The CDR3 nucleotides are TGTGCCAGTAAACGACAGGGGTCACTGGAGACCCAGTACTTC. Translated, it gives CASKRQGSLETQYF.

The chain is built from TRBV2 and TRBJ2-1, with 8 bases fitting TRBD1. CDR3 length equals 16 residues. Per germline, CDR1 SNHLY and CDR2 FYNNEI. The J segment lost 6 bases and the V segment lost 7 bases, leaving 14 bases of the junction unmatched. CDR3 amino acids: CASTPQVTGGSNEQFF. CDR3 nucleotide sequence: TGTGCCAGCACCCCCCAGGTTACAGGGGGGAGCAATGAGCAGTTCTTC. The full variable domain, its missing parts supplied by reference TRBV2 and TRBJ2-1, is EPEVTQTPSHQVTQMGQEVILRCVPISNHLYFYWYRQILGQKVEFLVSFYNNEISEKSEIFDDQFSVERPDGSNFTLKIRSTKLEDSAMYFCASTPQVTGGSNEQFFGPGTRLTVL.

The chain combines TRBV4-1 with TRBJ2-5, with 10 bases fitting TRBD2. The CDR3 has 16 residues. CDR1 MGHRA and CDR2 YSYEKL come from the germline V gene. Trimming at V came to 2 bases and at J to 2 bases, leaving 5 bases not matched to a gene. The CDR3 DNA reads TGCGCCAGCAGCCAAAGTACTAGCGGGGCGCAAGAGACCCAGTACTTC. Protein: CASSQSTSGAQETQYF.

The chain joins TRBV6-6 to TRBJ2-1; D is uncertain. The CDR3 totals 14 residues. Trimming shortened V by 2 bases and J by 6 bases, and 11 bases separated the two germline ends. Germline-derived CDR1 and CDR2 are MNHNY and SVGAGI (reference sequence). This CDR3 is CASSYEFEINEQFF. The DNA of the CDR3 is TGTGCCAGCAGTTACGAGTTCGAGATCAATGAGCAGTTCTTC.

V gene TRBV7-2 combines with J gene TRBJ1-1, with TRBD1 matching 11 bases. This CDR3 region has 16 residues. V lost 10 bases, J lost 4 bases, and 14 bases stayed unmatched. In germline, CDR1 is SGHTA, CDR2 FQGNSA. This CDR3 reads CAITPGQGVPFTEAFF. The CDR3 coding sequence is TGTGCCATTACCCCGGGACAGGGGGTTCCATTCACTGAAGCTTTCTTT. The variable domain in full, with the rest retrieved from reference TRBV7-2 and TRBJ1-1, is GAGVSQSPSNKVTEKGKDVELRCDPISGHTALYWYRQSLGQGLEFLIYFQGNSAPDKSGLPSDRFSAERTGGSVSTLTIQRTQQEDSAVYLCAITPGQGVPFTEAFFGQGTRLTVV.

The V call is TRBV28, the J call TRBJ1-2; tentative D call: TRBD1 (6 bases). This CDR3 is 16 amino acids long. CDR1 is MDHEN and CDR2 is SYDVKM in the germline V gene. V dropped 7 bases and J dropped 7 bases, with 25 bases sitting between them. The CDR3: CASIETGSLEFAGYTF. CDR3 sequence (DNA): TGTGCCAGCATCGAGACAGGTAGCCTTGAATTTGCTGGCTACACCTTC.

The CDR3 spells CASSSSGNLAQPQHF. The CDR3 nucleotides are TGTGCCAGCTCGTCCTCGGGGAACCTCGCGCAGCCCCAGCATTTT. This sequence joins TRBV18 and TRBJ1-5; D is unclear. Germline V gene sequence: CDR1 KGHSH, CDR2 LQKENI. The V gene lost 6 bases and the J gene lost 7 bases, with 19 bases spanning the gap. This CDR3 is 15 amino acids long.

This clone occurred a few times. The rearrangement links TRBV20-1 to TRBJ1-2; no firm D call. CDR1 and CDR2 from the germline V gene are DFQATT and SNEGSKA (reference sequence). CDR3 length: 13 amino acids. The germline V and J ends were trimmed by 3 bases and 6 bases, with 14 bases remaining between them. The CDR3 DNA reads as TGCAGTGCTAGTGGAGGACTTTTGGATGGCTACACCTTC. Residues: CSASGGLLDGYTF.

V is TRBV15 and J is TRBJ1-2, with a possible D match to TRBD1 (5 bases). From germline, CDR1 is LNHNV and CDR2 YYDKDF (reference sequence). Deletions cut 0 bases from V and 4 bases from J, with 12 bases between. The CDR3 loop spans 15 amino acids. The CDR3 region has the DNA TGTGCCACCAGCAGAGACCGGGGGACGGTCTATGGCTACACCTTC. Protein sequence: CATSRDRGTVYGYTF.

This clone was detected a few times. The J gene is TRBJ1-1, the V gene TRBV7-9; D remains ambiguous. The CDR3 loop spans 14 amino acids. V was clipped by 5 bases and J by 1 base, with 11 bases between them. The germline V gene has CDR1 SEHNR and CDR2 FQNEAQ (reference sequence). The DNA for the CDR3 is TGTGCCAGCAGCCGCGACTGGAGGAACACTGAAGCTTTCTTT. It is translated as CASSRDWRNTEAFF.

This sequence joins TRBV19 and TRBJ2-1, with D uncertain. This CDR3 has 13 amino acids. V dropped 7 bases and J dropped 4 bases, with 11 bases sitting between them. CDR1 is LNHDA, CDR2 SQIVND, per germline (reference sequence). The CDR3 spells CASTMAPYNEQFF. DNA of the CDR3: TGTGCCAGTACCATGGCCCCGTACAATGAGCAGTTCTTC.

The rearrangement links TRBV9 to TRBJ1-6; 10 bases map to TRBD1. CDR1 and CDR2 from the germline V gene are SGDLS and YYNGEE. This CDR3 spans 18 amino acids. V lost 4 bases and J lost 7; bases outside the gene matches: 14. The CDR3 DNA reads as TGTGCCAGCAGCTCTCTTTGGGAGGGGACAGGGGTGAATTCACCCCTCCACTTT. Its translation: CASSSLWEGTGVNSPLHF.

The gene calls are TRBV10-1 and TRBJ2-3; 11 nucleotides align to TRBD2. The germline V gene encodes CDR1 WNHNN and CDR2 SYGVQD (reference sequence). Unmatched junction bases numbered 7, after V lost 6 bases and J lost 2 bases. The length of the CDR3 is 16 residues. The CDR3 spells CASSQTSGDPTDTQYF. The CDR3 coding sequence is TGCGCCAGCAGCCAGACTAGCGGGGACCCCACAGATACGCAGTATTTT.

The chain is built from TRBV9 and TRBJ2-7, with D possibly being TRBD1 (5 bases). Trimming shortened V by 0 bases and J by 1 base, and 5 bases separated the two germline ends. The CDR3 sequence is 13 residues long. The germline V gene encodes CDR1 SGDLS and CDR2 YYNGEE. CDR3 region: CASSVAGSYEQYF. The CDR3 DNA reads as TGTGCCAGCAGCGTAGCAGGGTCCTACGAGCAGTACTTC.

The chain has TRBV13 and TRBJ2-1, with 8 bases lining up with TRBD2. V was pared by 0 bases and J by 6 bases, with 7 bases of the junction left unmatched. The CDR3 totals 16 residues. Per germline, CDR1 PRHDT and CDR2 FYEKMQ (reference sequence). Here the CDR3 DNA reads TGTGCCAGCAGCTTAGGAGGCGGGGCGGGGGGCAATGAGCAGTTCTTC. Encoded protein: CASSLGGGAGGNEQFF.

The chain couples TRBV27 to TRBJ1-2; 10 bases map to TRBD1. This CDR3 comprises 17 residues. Germline loops: CDR1 MNHEY, CDR2 SMNVEV (reference sequence). J gave up 6 bases and V 3 bases, and 13 bases lay outside the gene matches. CDR3: CASSFTWTGGIRDGYTF. For the CDR3, the DNA is TGTGCCAGCAGTTTCACCTGGACAGGGGGGATTCGAGATGGCTACACCTTC.

The sample holds one count of this clone. The rearrangement joins TRBV7-2 to TRBJ2-5; 9 bases map to TRBD1. V dropped 6 bases and J dropped 1; count of bases not matched to a gene: 6. The length of the CDR3 is 15 residues. The germline gives CDR1 SGHTA, CDR2 FQGNSA. Written as DNA, the CDR3 is TGTGCCAGCAGAACCCAGGGACAGGGCCAAGAGACCCAGTACTTC. Amino acids: CASRTQGQGQETQYF.

This clone has only a few counts. This chain links TRBV30 with TRBJ2-1; D gene unclear. Trimming left V 1 base short and J 3 bases short, with 10 bases between. This CDR3 region has 14 residues. Germline CDR1 GTSNPN, CDR2 SVGIG (reference sequence). The CDR3 spells CAWSGAYSYNEQFF. The CDR3, as DNA: TGTGCCTGGAGTGGGGCCTATAGCTACAATGAGCAGTTCTTC. Combining the CDR3 with reference TRBV30 and TRBJ2-1 gives the whole variable domain SQTIHQWPATLVQPVGSPLSLECTVEGTSNPNLYWYRQAAGRGLQLLFYSVGIGQISSEVPQNLSASRPQDRQFILSSKKLLLSDSGFYLCAWSGAYSYNEQFFGPGTRLTVL.

This chain links TRBV5-1 with TRBJ2-1, with 11 positions matching TRBD2. The V and J ends lost 2 bases and 7 bases, in that order; junction bases with no gene match: 5. Per the germline V gene, CDR1 is SGHRS and CDR2 is YFSETQ. The CDR3 has 15 residues. CDR3 sequence: CASSLLAGAGNEQFF. CDR3 DNA sequence: TGCGCCAGCAGCTTACTAGCGGGGGCTGGGAATGAGCAGTTCTTC.

Only one count was recorded for this clone. The gene calls are TRBV19 and TRBJ2-1, with D unresolved. Germline assignment: CDR1 LNHDA and CDR2 SQIVND (reference sequence). V lost 9 bases, J lost 0 bases, and 6 bases lay in between. This CDR3 region has 12 residues. The CDR3 DNA is TGTGCCAGCACAAGCTCCTACAATGAGCAGTTCTTC. Translation: CASTSSYNEQFF.

This chain connects TRBV11-2 to TRBJ2-4; no reliable D call. Trimming left V 0 bases short and J 4 bases short, with 4 bases between. Looked up from germline, CDR1 is SGHAT and CDR2 is FQNNGV. The CDR3 runs to 13 residues. CDR3 amino acids: CASSLDMKNIQYF. For the CDR3, the DNA is TGTGCCAGCAGCTTAGACATGAAAAACATTCAGTACTTC.

The chain uses TRBV6-2 or TRBV6-3 and TRBJ2-7; 11 bases fit TRBD1. CDR1 and CDR2 (germline): MNHEY, SVGEGT. The CDR3 sequence is 14 residues long. V shed 5 bases and J 5 bases; nucleotides not matched to a gene: 5. Written as DNA, the CDR3 is TGTGCCAGCAGTGACCGGACAGGGGGCAACGAGCAGTACTTC. It yields the protein CASSDRTGGNEQYF.